Sequencing of this TCR beta chain was carried out in a study of low-dose radiotherapy and immunotherapy resistance in tumors. Looking at the study overall: Per fraction, Cohort 1 was given 0.5 Gy every 2 weeks, for a total of 6.5 Gy. The regimen for patients comprised intravenous nivolumab 240 mg every two weeks plus intravenous ipilimumab 1 mg/kg every six weeks. Patients took 300 mg oral aspirin daily for four cycles from cycle 1 day 1.

The CDR3 loop spans 13 amino acids. The V end lost 5 bases, the J end lost 6 bases, and 15 bases lay between the germline ends. Germline V lookup: CDR1 SGHNT, CDR2 YYREEE (reference sequence). TRAV- and TRBV-specific primers primed first-strand cDNA, covering alpha and beta chains. The PCR that amplified TCRs ran for about 18 cycles, relying on a constant-region primer and a V-primer adapter. TCRdb fed the reads into MiXCR, producing one record per CDR3 protein. The table records roughly 39,000 distinct CDR3 sequences, around a third of them present only once. Regarding time point: before trial treatment. Inclusion covered patients whose advanced solid tumors lacked tumor-infiltrating lymphocytes. In its sample, this clonotype was seen a few times.

The sample in question was PBMCs, obtained before treatment. The source is a male donor with gallbladder cancer. The chain uses TRBV5-4 and TRBJ2-7, with D possibly matching TRBD1 (6 bases). The CDR3 nucleotides read TGTGCCAGCAGATTAGGACAGAAACGCGAGCAGTACTTC. This sequence encodes CASRLGQKREQYF.